These 25 T cell receptor beta chains were sequenced from one sample in a study of blood T cell repertoires in COVID-19. Measured with immunoSEQ multiplex PCR; TCRdb has only the in-frame clones, and not every one. Of 130,000 to 150,000 clones in the sample, about 87% were seen once. The sequencing input was peripheral blood. The receptors originated from a man aged 80 or over with acute or convalescent COVID-19.

The chain is built from TRBV5-5 and TRBJ2-5, with TRBD2 identical over 7 bases. The length of the CDR3 is 14 residues. The germline V gene has CDR1 SGHKS and CDR2 YYEKEE (reference sequence). Trimming removed 0 bases from V and 7 bases from J; junction bases left unmatched: 6. The CDR3 DNA follows: TGTGCCAGCAGCTTGGGAGGACTAGAAGCGACCCAGTACTTC. Translating it yields CASSLGGLEATQYF.

This chain uses TRBV28 with TRBJ2-7; D is undetermined. The CDR3 extends over 12 amino acids. V lost 3 bases, J lost 3 bases, and 6 bases lay in between. Per germline, CDR1 MDHEN and CDR2 SYDVKM. Written as DNA, the CDR3 is TGTGCCAGCAGTTTTGAGTACTACGAGCAGTACTTC. Amino acids: CASSFEYYEQYF.

The rearrangement joins TRBV18 to TRBJ1-2; a possible D gene is TRBD1 (5 bases). The germline gives CDR1 KGHSH, CDR2 LQKENI. The CDR3 covers 14 residues. With 3 bases removed from V and 2 bases from J, the gap between germline ends came to 10 bases. CDR3 sequence reads: CASSPGQLNYGYTF. CDR3 coding DNA: TGTGCCAGCTCACCGGGGCAGTTAAACTATGGCTACACCTTC.

This clone was recorded once. This sample also contains other DNA sequences that code for the same CDR3. V usage is TRBV6-5 and J usage is TRBJ1-1, with 7 positions matching TRBD1. Trimming took 5 bases from V and 1 from J; bases not matched to a gene: 4. The CDR3 consists of 14 residues. Germline CDR1 reads MNHEY; CDR2 reads SVGAGI. CDR3 sequence: CASSRQGGNTEAFF. DNA for the CDR3: TGTGCCAGCAGTCGACAGGGCGGGAACACTGAAGCTTTCTTT.

The chain employs TRBV5-4 and TRBJ2-5; no definite D call. Trimming shortened V by 2 bases and J by 3 bases, and 11 bases separated the two germline ends. CDR3 length equals 14 residues. Germline values: CDR1 SGHNT, CDR2 YYREEE (reference sequence). CDR3 amino acids: CASSFSPSEETQYF. CDR3 DNA sequence: TGTGCCAGCAGCTTTTCCCCGTCAGAAGAGACCCAGTACTTC.

The chain is built from TRBV13 and TRBJ2-2; 7 nucleotides align to TRBD1. The CDR3 runs 15 residues. With V trimmed by 5 bases and J by 5 bases, 8 bases remained unmatched. CDR1 is PRHDT, CDR2 FYEKMQ, per germline (reference sequence). The CDR3 loop reads CASSTDRAGTGELFF. The CDR3 DNA is TGTGCCAGCAGCACCGACAGGGCTGGAACCGGGGAGCTGTTTTTT.

This chain links TRBV24-1 with TRBJ2-1; TRBD2 matches at 9 bases. Germline CDR1 is KGHDR and CDR2 is SFDVKD. With V trimmed by 8 bases and J by 0 bases, 1 base remained unmatched. The CDR3 length is 14 residues. CDR3 protein: CATTRGGSYNEQFF. CDR3 in DNA: TGTGCCACCACGCGGGGGGGCTCCTACAATGAGCAGTTCTTC.

CDR3 nucleotides: TGTGCCAGCGGCGGGACAGCCAACACTGAAGCTTTCTTT. Its protein product is CASGGTANTEAFF. This sequence joins TRBV6-5 and TRBJ1-1; the match to TRBD1 covers 7 bases. Per the germline V gene, CDR1 is MNHEY and CDR2 is SVGAGI. The CDR3 extends over 13 amino acids. Trimming cost V 8 bases and J 2 bases; bases outside gene matches: 5.

This clone has only one observation. The genes are TRBV9 and TRBJ2-2, with 8 positions matching TRBD2. The CDR3 is 17 amino acids. V shed 0 bases, J shed 4 bases, and the junction held 8 bases outside the gene matches. Germline V lookup: CDR1 SGDLS, CDR2 YYNGEE. Written as DNA, the CDR3 is TGTGCCAGCAGCGTAGATGAAGCGGGAGTTCGCACCGGGGAGCTGTTTTTT. Its protein is CASSVDEAGVRTGELFF.

This chain uses TRBV4-1 with TRBJ1-5, with D hard to call. This CDR3 comprises 15 residues. The germline V gene has CDR1 MGHRA and CDR2 YSYEKL. Trimming cost V 1 base and J 6 bases, with 13 bases left between them. CDR3 bases: TGCGCCAGCAGCCAAGGCACAGTCGTGGGTCAGCCCCAGCATTTT. Encoded protein: CASSQGTVVGQPQHF.

This chain uses TRBV10-2 with TRBJ1-2; D remains ambiguous. This CDR3 comprises 13 residues. V shed 8 bases and J shed 7 bases, with 17 bases lying between them. Germline loops: CDR1 WSHSY, CDR2 SAAADI. CDR3 amino acids: CASGSQAGVGYTF. For the CDR3, the DNA is TGCGCCAGCGGAAGCCAGGCAGGCGTTGGCTACACCTTC.

This clone was detected only a few times. V gene TRBV7-8 combines with J gene TRBJ1-2, with TRBD1 matching 11 bases. Germline lookup yields CDR1 SGHVS and CDR2 FQNEAQ. Trimming took 5 bases from V and 7 from J; bases not matched to a gene: 3. The CDR3 covers 13 residues. CDR3 coding DNA: TGTGCCAGCAGCCGGACAGGGGGCGGTGGCTACACCTTC. Translated: CASSRTGGGGYTF.

This chain joins TRBV4-2 and TRBJ1-4, with 10 bases lining up with TRBD1. The CDR3 runs 16 residues. Germline V gives CDR1 LGHNA, CDR2 YNFKEQ. The ends lost 3 bases at V and 5 bases at J; junction bases unmatched: 6. CDR3 nucleotides: TGTGCCAGCAGCCACGTGCCGGGACAGGGGAATGAAAAACTGTTTTTT. Translating it yields CASSHVPGQGNEKLFF.

A few counts support this clone. In DNA, the CDR3 is TGCGCCAGCAGCCCCTGGGGGGGAAGCACAGATACGCAGTATTTT. It yields the protein CASSPWGGSTDTQYF. The chain is built from TRBV5-1 and TRBJ2-3, with TRBD2 matching 7 bases. The CDR3 covers 15 residues. The germline V gene has CDR1 SGHRS and CDR2 YFSETQ. V was clipped by 4 bases and J by 0 bases; unmatched bases: 5.

This clone was observed a handful of times. The chain combines TRBV19 with TRBJ2-3; 8 bases are shared with TRBD1. Germline loops: CDR1 LNHDA, CDR2 SQIVND (reference sequence). The CDR3 extends over 16 amino acids. Trimming at V came to 5 bases and at J to 7 bases, leaving 14 bases not matched to a gene. CDR3 sequence (DNA): TGTGCCAGTAGTTGGCTACCGGGACAGGCGGTGAATACGCAGTATTTT. It is translated as CASSWLPGQAVNTQYF.

The gene calls are TRBV6-5 and TRBJ1-6; unclear D gene. Per germline, CDR1 MNHEY and CDR2 SVGAGI. The V gene lost 6 bases and the J gene lost 7 bases, with 10 bases spanning the gap. The CDR3 sequence is 13 residues long. For the CDR3, the DNA is TGTGCCAGCAGAGTAGAACTGAATTCACCCCTCCACTTT. Its translation: CASRVELNSPLHF.

This clone was seen a few times. The junction departs from germline at one end; a sequencing error may be responsible. The rearrangement uses TRBV5-5 and TRBJ1-5; TRBD1 matches at 7 bases. The CDR3 covers 13 residues. Germline V CDR1 and CDR2: SGHKS, YYEKEE (reference sequence). CDR3: CASSSERGTDINF. The CDR3 nucleotides read TGTGCCAGCAGCTCAGAACGCGGGACAGACATCAATTTT.

This clone came up once. The rearrangement uses TRBV5-1 and TRBJ2-3; maybe TRBD1 (6 bases). CDR3 length: 15 residues. The V end was cut by 2 bases, the J end by 1 base, with 11 bases between. Per the germline V gene, CDR1 is SGHRS and CDR2 is YFSETQ. The CDR3 protein is CASSFRRGGTDTQYF. In nucleotides, the CDR3 is TGCGCCAGCAGCTTCCGCAGGGGAGGCACAGATACGCAGTATTTT.

V gene TRBV7-9 combines with J gene TRBJ2-7; TRBD1 matches at 8 bases. The germline CDR1 and CDR2 sequences are SEHNR and FQNEAQ (reference sequence). V dropped 2 bases and J dropped 1; count of bases not matched to a gene: 7. The CDR3 totals 16 residues. Here the CDR3 DNA reads TGTGCCAGCAGCTTATCGGCAGGGGGCGCTTCCTACGAGCAGTACTTC. It specifies CASSLSAGGASYEQYF.

V and J are TRBV18 and TRBJ1-2; perhaps TRBD1 as D (5 bases). Looked up from germline, CDR1 is KGHSH and CDR2 is LQKENI. Trimming took 1 base from V and 2 from J, leaving 23 bases between them. The CDR3 length is 19 residues. CDR3 in DNA: TGTGCCAGCTCACCACTACCGGTGGGGCAGAAAGTATCGAACTATGGCTACACCTTC. It translates to CASSPLPVGQKVSNYGYTF.

V is TRBV7-3 and J is TRBJ1-2; D is undetermined. V was trimmed by 1 base and J by 5 bases, leaving 14 bases between them. The length of the CDR3 is 15 residues. Per the germline V gene, CDR1 is SGHTA and CDR2 is FQGTGA. The CDR3 sequence is CASSLNPGPEYGYTF. The CDR3 region has the DNA TGTGCCAGCAGCTTAAACCCAGGTCCTGAATATGGCTACACCTTC.

The J gene is TRBJ1-2, the V gene TRBV24-1; 9 bases align to TRBD1. Germline V gives CDR1 KGHDR, CDR2 SFDVKD. J was trimmed by 5 bases and V by 3 bases; bases with no gene match: 6. This CDR3 contains 15 residues. In DNA form, the CDR3 reads TGTGCCACCAGTGATCGGGGACAGGGACTTTATGGCTACACCTTC. Its protein product is CATSDRGQGLYGYTF.

Regarding this clone: Other nucleotide sequences from this sample produce the same CDR3. The chain is built from TRBV24-1 and TRBJ1-5; 7 bases match TRBD1. CDR1 and CDR2 from the germline V gene are KGHDR and SFDVKD. CDR3 length: 16 residues. V was pared by 4 bases and J by 4 bases, with 9 bases of the junction left unmatched. The CDR3 reads CATSDGTGVGNQPQHF. DNA of the CDR3: TGTGCCACCAGTGACGGAACAGGGGTAGGAAATCAGCCCCAGCATTTT.

This chain links TRBV28 with TRBJ1-5; weak D call: TRBD1 (5 bases). The V gene lost 6 bases and the J gene lost 7 bases, with 22 bases spanning the gap. The CDR3 consists of 16 residues. Germline V gene lookup returns CDR1 MDHEN and CDR2 SYDVKM. The CDR3 loop is CASSLSSGPRGQPQHF. Written as DNA, the CDR3 is TGTGCCAGCAGCCTTTCCTCGGGACCCCGGGGGCAGCCCCAGCATTTT.

The J gene is TRBJ2-2, the V gene TRBV7-8; tentative D call: TRBD1 (5 bases). Trimming removed 5 bases at V and 2 bases at J, with 15 bases between. Germline V lookup: CDR1 SGHVS, CDR2 FQNEAQ. CDR3 length: 16 residues. CDR3 in DNA: TGTGCCAGCAGCCCGCAGGGAATAGGCAACACCGGGGAGCTGTTTTTT. It codes for CASSPQGIGNTGELFF.